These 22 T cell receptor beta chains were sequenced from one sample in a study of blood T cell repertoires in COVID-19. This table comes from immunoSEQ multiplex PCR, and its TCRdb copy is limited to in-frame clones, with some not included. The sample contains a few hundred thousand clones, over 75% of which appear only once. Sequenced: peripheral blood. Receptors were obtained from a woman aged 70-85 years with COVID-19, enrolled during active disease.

The DNA of the CDR3 is TGTGCCAGTAGTCCGGGACTAGTTGGGGGTGAGCAGTTCTTC. Translating it yields CASSPGLVGGEQFF. This chain links TRBV19 with TRBJ2-1; TRBD2 matches at 8 bases. V dropped 5 bases and J dropped 9; count of bases not matched to a gene: 9. Germline lookup yields CDR1 LNHDA and CDR2 SQIVND (reference sequence). The CDR3 is 14 residues long.

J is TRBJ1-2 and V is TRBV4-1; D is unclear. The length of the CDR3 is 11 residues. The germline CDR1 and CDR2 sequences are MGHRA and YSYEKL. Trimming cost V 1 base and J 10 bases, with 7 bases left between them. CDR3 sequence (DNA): TGCGCCAGCAGCCAAGCGACTCTCTACACCTTC. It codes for CASSQATLYTF.

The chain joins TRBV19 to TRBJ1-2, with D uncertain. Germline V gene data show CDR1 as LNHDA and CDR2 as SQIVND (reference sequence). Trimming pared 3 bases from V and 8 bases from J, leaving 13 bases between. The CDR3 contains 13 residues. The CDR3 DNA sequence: TGTGCCAGTAGTATGGAGGGTCTCGGCGGCTACACCTTC. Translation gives CASSMEGLGGYTF. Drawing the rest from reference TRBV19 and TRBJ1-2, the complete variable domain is DGGITQSPKYLFRKEGQNVTLSCEQNLNHDAMYWYRQDPGQGLRLIYYSQIVNDFQKGDIAEGYSVSREKKESFPLTVTSAQKNPTAFYLCASSMEGLGGYTFGSGTRLTVV.

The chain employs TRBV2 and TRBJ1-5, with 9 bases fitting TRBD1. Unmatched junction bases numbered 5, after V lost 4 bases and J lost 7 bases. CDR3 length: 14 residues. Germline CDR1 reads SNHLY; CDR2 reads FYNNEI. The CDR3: CASSGTGGAQPQHF. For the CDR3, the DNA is TGTGCCAGCAGTGGAACAGGGGGCGCCCAGCCCCAGCATTTT.

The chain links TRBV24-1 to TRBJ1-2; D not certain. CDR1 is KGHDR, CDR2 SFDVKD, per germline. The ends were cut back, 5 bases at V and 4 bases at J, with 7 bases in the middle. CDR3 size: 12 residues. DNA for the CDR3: TGTGCCACCAGTGCCGGAGGCTATGGCTACACCTTC. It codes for CATSAGGYGYTF.

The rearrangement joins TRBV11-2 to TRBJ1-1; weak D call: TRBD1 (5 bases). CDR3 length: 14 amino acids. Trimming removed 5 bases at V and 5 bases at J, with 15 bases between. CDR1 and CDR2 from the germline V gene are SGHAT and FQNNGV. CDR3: CASSRRQGRTEAFF. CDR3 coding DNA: TGTGCCAGCAGCCGAAGGCAGGGCAGGACTGAAGCTTTCTTT. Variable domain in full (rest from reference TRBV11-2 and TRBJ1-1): EAGVAQSPRYKIIEKRQSVAFWCNPISGHATLYWYQQILGQGPKLLIQFQNNGVVDDSQLPKDRFSAERLKGVDSTLKIQPAKLEDSAVYLCASSRRQGRTEAFFGQGTRLTVV.

The CDR3 DNA follows: TGTGCCAGTACCTCCGCGAGGGGAGGGAACGAGCAGTACTTC. It specifies CASTSARGGNEQYF. This chain connects TRBV19 to TRBJ2-7; 7 positions agree with TRBD2. Germline values: CDR1 LNHDA, CDR2 SQIVND (reference sequence). The CDR3 runs 14 residues. Unmatched junction bases numbered 11, after V lost 7 bases and J lost 5 bases. The full variable domain, rest sourced from reference TRBV19 and TRBJ2-7, is DGGITQSPKYLFRKEGQNVTLSCEQNLNHDAMYWYRQDPGQGLRLIYYSQIVNDFQKGDIAEGYSVSREKKESFPLTVTSAQKNPTAFYLCASTSARGGNEQYFGPGTRLTVT.

CDR3 sequence reads: CASSSPGQPNTEAFF. CDR3 DNA: TGTGCCAGCAGTTCCCCGGGACAGCCGAACACTGAAGCTTTCTTT. V gene TRBV28 combines with J gene TRBJ1-1; the match to TRBD1 covers 7 bases. The CDR3 has 15 residues. The junction had 6 bases not matched to a gene; V was cut back by 4 bases and J by 1 base. Looked up from germline, CDR1 is MDHEN and CDR2 is SYDVKM.

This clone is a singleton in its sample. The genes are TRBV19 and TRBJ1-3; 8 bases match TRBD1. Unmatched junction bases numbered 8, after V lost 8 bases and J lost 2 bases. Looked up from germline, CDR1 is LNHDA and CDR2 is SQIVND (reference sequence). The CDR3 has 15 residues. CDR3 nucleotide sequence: TGTGCCAGTGAAGACAGGGGAGGTACTGGAAACACCATATATTTT. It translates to CASEDRGGTGNTIYF.

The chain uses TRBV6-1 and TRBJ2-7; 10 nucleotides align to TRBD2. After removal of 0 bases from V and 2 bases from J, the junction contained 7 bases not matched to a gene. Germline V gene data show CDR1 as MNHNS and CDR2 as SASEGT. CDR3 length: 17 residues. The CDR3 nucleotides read TGTGCCAGCAGTGAAGCTGCAGTAACTAGCGGGGCCTACGAGCAGTACTTC. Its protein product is CASSEAAVTSGAYEQYF.

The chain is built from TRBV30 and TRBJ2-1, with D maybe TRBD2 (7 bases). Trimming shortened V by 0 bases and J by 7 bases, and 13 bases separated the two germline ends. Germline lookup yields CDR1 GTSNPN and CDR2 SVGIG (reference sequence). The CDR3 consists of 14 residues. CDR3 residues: CAWSVGGRKNEQFF. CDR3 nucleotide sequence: TGTGCCTGGAGTGTCGGGGGGCGAAAGAATGAGCAGTTCTTC.

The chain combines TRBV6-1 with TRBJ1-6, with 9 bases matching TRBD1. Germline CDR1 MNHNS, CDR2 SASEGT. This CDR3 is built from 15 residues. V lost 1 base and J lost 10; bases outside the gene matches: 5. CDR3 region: CASSEVGQGTSPLHF. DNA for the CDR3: TGTGCCAGCAGTGAAGTTGGACAGGGGACCTCACCCCTCCACTTT.

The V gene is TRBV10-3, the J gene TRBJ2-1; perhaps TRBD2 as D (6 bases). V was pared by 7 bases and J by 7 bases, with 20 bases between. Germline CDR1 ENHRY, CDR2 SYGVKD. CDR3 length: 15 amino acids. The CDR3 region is CAIKTSLGAGNEQFF. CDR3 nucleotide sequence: TGTGCCATCAAAACAAGCCTCGGCGCGGGAAATGAGCAGTTCTTC.

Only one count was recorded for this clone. CDR3 protein: CASSLGSGGSYEQYF. CDR3 DNA: TGTGCCAGCAGCTTAGGGTCAGGGGGCTCCTACGAGCAGTACTTC. The V call is TRBV7-6, the J call TRBJ2-7, with TRBD1 matching over 7 bases. The ends lost 1 base at V and 0 bases at J; junction bases unmatched: 3. The CDR3 extends over 15 amino acids. Germline V gene sequence: CDR1 SGHVS, CDR2 FNYEAQ. Complete variable domain (other parts from reference TRBV7-6 and TRBJ2-7): GAGVSQSPRYKVTKRGQDVALRCDPISGHVSLYWYRQALGQGPEFLTYFNYEAQQDKSGLPNDRFSAERPEGSISTLTIQRTEQRDSAMYRCASSLGSGGSYEQYFGPGTRLTVT.

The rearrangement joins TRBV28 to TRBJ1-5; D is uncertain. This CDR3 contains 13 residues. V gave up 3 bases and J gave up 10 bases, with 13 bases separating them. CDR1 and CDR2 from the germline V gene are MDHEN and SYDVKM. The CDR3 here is CASSLHSSGPQHF. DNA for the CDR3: TGTGCCAGCAGTTTGCACTCCAGCGGACCCCAGCATTTT.

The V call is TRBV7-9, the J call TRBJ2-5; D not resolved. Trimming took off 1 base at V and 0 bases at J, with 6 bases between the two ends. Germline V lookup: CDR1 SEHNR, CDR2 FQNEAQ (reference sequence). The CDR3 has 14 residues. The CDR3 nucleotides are TGTGCCAGCAGCTTAGTCCCTAACCAAGAGACCCAGTACTTC. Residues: CASSLVPNQETQYF. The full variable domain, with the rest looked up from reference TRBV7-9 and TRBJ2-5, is DTGVSQNPRHKITKRGQNVTFRCDPISEHNRLYWYRQTLGQGPEFLTYFQNEAQLEKSRLLSDRFSAERPKGSFSTLEIQRTEQGDSAMYLCASSLVPNQETQYFGPGTRLLVL.

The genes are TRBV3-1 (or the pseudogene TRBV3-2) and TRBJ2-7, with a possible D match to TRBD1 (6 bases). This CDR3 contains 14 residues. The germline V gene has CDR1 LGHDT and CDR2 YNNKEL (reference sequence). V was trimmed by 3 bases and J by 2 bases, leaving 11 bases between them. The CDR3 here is CASSHGQPTYEQYF. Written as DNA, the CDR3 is TGTGCCAGCAGCCATGGACAGCCAACCTACGAGCAGTACTTC.

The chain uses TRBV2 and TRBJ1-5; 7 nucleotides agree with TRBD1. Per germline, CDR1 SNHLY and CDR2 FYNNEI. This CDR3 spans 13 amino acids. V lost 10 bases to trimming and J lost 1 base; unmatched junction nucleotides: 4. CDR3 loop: CATTGASNQPQHF. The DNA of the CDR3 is TGTGCCACCACAGGGGCGAGCAATCAGCCCCAGCATTTT.

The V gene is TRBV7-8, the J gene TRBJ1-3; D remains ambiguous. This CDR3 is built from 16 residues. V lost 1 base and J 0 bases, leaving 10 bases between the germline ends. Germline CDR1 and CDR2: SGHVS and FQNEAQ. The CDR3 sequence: CASSLETGFSGNTIYF. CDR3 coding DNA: TGTGCCAGCAGCTTAGAAACTGGTTTCTCTGGAAACACCATATATTTT. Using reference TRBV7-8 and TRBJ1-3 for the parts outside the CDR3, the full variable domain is GAGVSQSPRYKVAKRGQDVALRCDPISGHVSLFWYQQALGQGPEFLTYFQNEAQLDKSGLPSDRFFAERPEGSVSTLKIQRTQQEDSAVYLCASSLETGFSGNTIYFGEGSWLTVV.

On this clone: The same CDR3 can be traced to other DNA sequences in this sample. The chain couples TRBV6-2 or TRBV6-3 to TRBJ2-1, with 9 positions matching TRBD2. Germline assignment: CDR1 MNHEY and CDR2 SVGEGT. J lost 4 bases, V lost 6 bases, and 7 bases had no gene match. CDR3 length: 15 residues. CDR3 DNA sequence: TGTGCCAGCAGCTATAGCGGGAGTTCGTACAATGAGCAGTTCTTC. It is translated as CASSYSGSSYNEQFF.

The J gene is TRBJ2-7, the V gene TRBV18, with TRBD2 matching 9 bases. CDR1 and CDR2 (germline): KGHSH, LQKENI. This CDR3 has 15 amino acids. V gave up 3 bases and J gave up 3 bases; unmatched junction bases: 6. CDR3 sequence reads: CASSPRGRALYEQYF. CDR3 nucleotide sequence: TGTGCCAGCTCACCCCGCGGGAGGGCCCTCTACGAGCAGTACTTC.

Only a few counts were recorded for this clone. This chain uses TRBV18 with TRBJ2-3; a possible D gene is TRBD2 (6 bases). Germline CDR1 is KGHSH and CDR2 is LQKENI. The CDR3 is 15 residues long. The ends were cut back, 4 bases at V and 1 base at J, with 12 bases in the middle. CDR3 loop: CASSLGGAGTDTQYF. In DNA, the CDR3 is TGTGCCAGCTCACTCGGGGGAGCGGGCACAGATACGCAGTATTTT. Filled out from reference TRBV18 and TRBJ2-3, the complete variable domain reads NAGVMQNPRHLVRRRGQEARLRCSPMKGHSHVYWYRQLPEEGLKFMVYLQKENIIDESGMPKERFSAEFPKEGPSILRIQQVVRGDSAAYFCASSLGGAGTDTQYFGPGTRLTVL.